This entry describes one T cell receptor beta chain. This sample was included in a study of blood T cell repertoires in COVID-19. CDR1 is LGHNT, CDR2 FRNRAP, per germline. V dropped 1 base and J dropped 5 bases, with 11 bases sitting between them. CDR3 length: 14 residues. The data were produced by immunoSEQ multiplex PCR, yet TCRdb's version contains in-frame clones alone and is incomplete. The data show over 85,000 clones, with 85% seen just once and about two fifths held by the top ten. The sample taken for sequencing was peripheral blood. The V and J genes are TRBV12-5 and TRBJ1-1; D remains unclear. The TCR sequence derives from a man older than 75 with acute or convalescent COVID-19. The DNA for the CDR3 is TGTGCTAGTGGTTTGGGGGAGGGTGGGACTGAAGCTTTCTTT. Translation gives CASGLGEGGTEAFF.